The clone carrying this T cell receptor (beta chain) was recorded a few times. The target antigen is unknown. The sample belongs to a study of T cells after yellow fever vaccination. Study-wide results and caveats: It was a small share of clonotypes that appeared in both CD4 and CD8 compartments. Clones from primary vaccination mostly reappeared after the booster (96% CD4, approximately 88% CD8). Peak timing came faster in the weaker secondary response, day 5 versus 15.

It was through 5'RACE template switching that TCR cDNA was made, with a universal primer site and UMIs added. TCRdb used MiXCR to reprocess the 5' RACE reads, holding one entry per CDR3 protein. The table records 95,000 to 150,000 distinct CDR3 sequences, about 8.8% of them present only once. Trimming at V came to 6 bases and at J to 9 bases, leaving 3 bases not matched to a gene. This CDR3 is 12 amino acids long. In germline, CDR1 is MNHEY, CDR2 SVGEGT. This chain connects TRBV6-2 or TRBV6-3 to TRBJ2-1; 9 nucleotides agree with TRBD1. The sample was CD8+ T cells sorted from PBMCs, taken on the day of the yellow fever booster vaccination. This sequence originates from a man between 18 and 35 years old who received the YFV17D yellow fever vaccine. In DNA form, the CDR3 reads TGTGCCAGCAGGGGACAGGGAGGTGAGCAGTTCTTC. Amino acids: CASRGQGGEQFF.